Listed below are T cell receptor beta chains from one sample, sequenced in a study of shared clonotypes between healthy human individuals. Only in-frame clones appear in the TCRdb table, and some are missing; sequencing was by immunoSEQ multiplex PCR. The sample records roughly 2 million clones, 95% being singletons. Sequenced sample: naive CD4+ T cells sorted from blood. These receptors were collected from a man aged 18 to 30 in good health. Both conserved end residues are part of each CDR3. Fields, in order: J gene, V gene, clone size, D gene, CDR3 protein, CDR3 DNA. D genes are given only for firm matches. Clone size is not always given. Where it is, it says once, few, many or a class for expanded clones.

j_gene: TRBJ1-6
v_gene: TRBV5-1
abundance: -
d_gene: TRBD1
CDR3aa: CASSVAGTDNSPLHF
CDR3nt: TGCGCCAGCAGCGTAGCCGGGACAGATAATTCACCCCTCCACTTT

j_gene: TRBJ1-1
v_gene: TRBV6-1
abundance: -
d_gene: -
CDR3aa: CASSLWTAKNTEAFF
CDR3nt: TGTGCCAGCAGCTTATGGACGGCAAAGAACACTGAAGCTTTCTTT

j_gene: TRBJ1-2
v_gene: TRBV9
abundance: -
d_gene: -
CDR3aa: CASSGEGGGYTF
CDR3nt: TGTGCCAGCAGCGGTGAGGGCGGGGGCTACACCTTC

j_gene: TRBJ1-2
v_gene: TRBV5-1
abundance: once
d_gene: TRBD1
CDR3aa: CASSSGTGIYGYTF
CDR3nt: TGCGCCAGCAGCTCCGGGACAGGGATCTATGGCTACACCTTC

j_gene: TRBJ1-5
v_gene: TRBV5-1
abundance: -
d_gene: -
CDR3aa: CASSLAGQISNQPQHF
CDR3nt: TGCGCCAGCAGCTTGGCCGGACAGATTAGCAATCAGCCCCAGCATTTC

j_gene: TRBJ2-5
v_gene: TRBV4-1
abundance: -
d_gene: -
CDR3aa: CASSQGISRGGQETQYF
CDR3nt: TGCGCCAGCAGCCAAGGAATAAGTCGGGGAGGCCAAGAGACCCAGTACTTC

j_gene: TRBJ1-2
v_gene: TRBV6-5
abundance: -
d_gene: -
CDR3aa: CASSSPAGGYGYTF
CDR3nt: TGTGCCAGCAGTTCCCCAGCGGGGGGCTATGGCTACACCTTC

j_gene: TRBJ2-3
v_gene: TRBV5-1
abundance: -
d_gene: -
CDR3aa: CASSSGTSTDTQYF
CDR3nt: TGCGCCAGCAGCTCGGGGACCAGCACAGATACGCAGTATTTT

j_gene: TRBJ1-3
v_gene: TRBV5-1
abundance: -
d_gene: -
CDR3aa: CASSLDRDGNTIYF
CDR3nt: TGCGCCAGCAGCTTGGACAGGGACGGAAACACCATATATTTT

j_gene: TRBJ1-5
v_gene: TRBV10-3
abundance: -
d_gene: TRBD1
CDR3aa: CAIRGTDFGQPQHF
CDR3nt: TGTGCCATCAGAGGGACAGACTTCGGTCAGCCCCAGCATTTT

j_gene: TRBJ1-5
v_gene: TRBV5-1
abundance: -
d_gene: TRBD1
CDR3aa: CASSLGQGAGNQPQHF
CDR3nt: TGCGCCAGCAGCTTGGGACAGGGGGCTGGAAATCAGCCCCAGCATTTT

j_gene: TRBJ2-7
v_gene: TRBV30
abundance: -
d_gene: TRBD2
CDR3aa: CAWTFGLAGRAYEQYF
CDR3nt: TGTGCCTGGACCTTTGGACTAGCGGGTCGTGCCTACGAGCAGTACTTC

j_gene: TRBJ1-1
v_gene: TRBV28
abundance: -
d_gene: TRBD1
CDR3aa: CASRPMRGGPPKNTEAFF
CDR3nt: TGTGCCAGCAGACCCATGAGAGGGGGCCCACCAAAGAACACTGAAGCTTTCTTT

j_gene: TRBJ2-7
v_gene: TRBV5-6
abundance: once
d_gene: -
CDR3aa: CASSLDPGSGYEQYF
CDR3nt: TGTGCCAGCAGCTTGGATCCGGGGTCGGGCTACGAGCAGTACTTC

j_gene: TRBJ1-1
v_gene: TRBV19
abundance: -
d_gene: -
CDR3aa: CASSNGQKTMNTEAFF
CDR3nt: TGTGCCAGTAGTAACGGACAGAAGACAATGAACACTGAAGCTTTCTTT

j_gene: TRBJ1-6
v_gene: TRBV7-2
abundance: -
d_gene: TRBD1
CDR3aa: CASSLGLGTGGSPLHF
CDR3nt: TGTGCCAGCAGCTTAGGTTTGGGGACAGGGGGCTCACCCCTCCACTTT

j_gene: TRBJ2-1
v_gene: TRBV5-1
abundance: -
d_gene: TRBD2
CDR3aa: CASSSLAGGPNEQFF
CDR3nt: TGCGCCAGCAGCTCCCTAGCGGGAGGGCCGAATGAGCAGTTCTTC

j_gene: TRBJ1-1
v_gene: TRBV7-2
abundance: -
d_gene: -
CDR3aa: CASSLAGRRAFF
CDR3nt: TGTGCCAGCAGCTTAGCCGGGAGGAGAGCTTTCTTT

j_gene: TRBJ1-1
v_gene: TRBV2
abundance: -
d_gene: -
CDR3aa: CASRSTANTEAFF
CDR3nt: TGTGCCAGCAGGTCGACAGCGAACACTGAAGCTTTCTTT

j_gene: TRBJ1-2
v_gene: TRBV7-2
abundance: -
d_gene: -
CDR3aa: CASSRPGRAYGYTF
CDR3nt: TGTGCCAGCAGCCGACCCGGACGGGCCTATGGCTACACCTTC

j_gene: TRBJ2-1
v_gene: TRBV2
abundance: -
d_gene: -
CDR3aa: CATKLGYNEQFF
CDR3nt: TGTGCCACCAAACTAGGTTACAATGAGCAGTTCTTC

j_gene: TRBJ2-7
v_gene: TRBV7-9
abundance: -
d_gene: -
CDR3aa: CASSPTDSYEQYF
CDR3nt: TGTGCCAGCAGCCCGACGGATTCCTACGAGCAGTACTTC

j_gene: TRBJ1-4
v_gene: TRBV6-1
abundance: -
d_gene: -
CDR3aa: CASSEAGGTAEKLFF
CDR3nt: TGTGCCAGCAGTGAAGCGGGTGGAACAGCCGAAAAACTGTTTTTT

j_gene: TRBJ1-5
v_gene: TRBV7-2
abundance: -
d_gene: -
CDR3aa: CASSFGGDQPQHF
CDR3nt: TGTGCCAGCAGCTTCGGTGGGGATCAGCCCCAGCATTTT

j_gene: TRBJ1-6
v_gene: TRBV2
abundance: -
d_gene: -
CDR3aa: CALQTLGSPLHF
CDR3nt: TGTGCCTTACAGACTCTAGGTTCACCCCTCCACTTT

j_gene: TRBJ2-1
v_gene: TRBV10-2
abundance: -
d_gene: TRBD2
CDR3aa: CASTRTSGTSGEQFF
CDR3nt: TGCGCCAGCACCAGGACTAGCGGGACATCCGGTGAGCAGTTCTTC

j_gene: TRBJ1-6
v_gene: TRBV11-3
abundance: -
d_gene: -
CDR3aa: CASSLDRGSPLHF
CDR3nt: TGTGCCAGCAGCTTAGACCGTGGGTCACCCCTCCACTTT

j_gene: TRBJ2-7
v_gene: TRBV28
abundance: -
d_gene: TRBD2
CDR3aa: CASGSPGGFSYEQYF
CDR3nt: TGTGCCAGCGGCTCCCCGGGGGGGTTCTCCTACGAGCAGTACTTC

j_gene: TRBJ2-7
v_gene: TRBV29-1
abundance: -
d_gene: -
CDR3aa: CSAATGYEQYF
CDR3nt: TGCAGCGCCGCGACAGGCTACGAGCAGTACTTC

j_gene: TRBJ2-7
v_gene: TRBV6-5
abundance: -
d_gene: -
CDR3aa: CATTDGGEQYF
CDR3nt: TGTGCCACCACGGACGGAGGCGAGCAGTACTTC

j_gene: TRBJ2-3
v_gene: TRBV19
abundance: -
d_gene: -
CDR3aa: CASSANTGKSTDTQYF
CDR3nt: TGTGCCAGTAGTGCCAACACAGGGAAGAGCACAGATACGCAGTATTTT

j_gene: TRBJ2-7
v_gene: TRBV6-5
abundance: -
d_gene: TRBD2
CDR3aa: CASGGGPYEQYF
CDR3nt: TGTGCCAGCGGCGGGGGGCCCTACGAGCAGTACTTC

j_gene: TRBJ1-4
v_gene: TRBV7-9
abundance: once
d_gene: -
CDR3aa: CASSEQGPTNEKLFF
CDR3nt: TGTGCCAGCAGCGAACAGGGACCGACTAATGAAAAACTGTTTTTT

j_gene: TRBJ2-5
v_gene: TRBV6-6
abundance: -
d_gene: -
CDR3aa: CASSLDVQETQYF
CDR3nt: TGTGCCAGCAGTCTCGACGTACAAGAGACCCAGTACTTC

j_gene: TRBJ2-3
v_gene: TRBV5-1
abundance: once
d_gene: TRBD2
CDR3aa: CASSLGLAGADTQYF
CDR3nt: TGCGCCAGCAGCCTGGGACTAGCGGGCGCAGATACGCAGTATTTT

j_gene: TRBJ2-6
v_gene: TRBV7-2
abundance: -
d_gene: -
CDR3aa: CASRSLYTGANVLTF
CDR3nt: TGTGCCAGCAGGAGCCTCTACACTGGGGCCAACGTCCTGACTTTC

j_gene: TRBJ1-5
v_gene: TRBV19
abundance: few
d_gene: -
CDR3aa: CASSIVGNQPQHF
CDR3nt: TGTGCCAGTAGTATAGTTGGCAATCAGCCCCAGCATTTT

j_gene: TRBJ2-7
v_gene: TRBV11-2
abundance: -
d_gene: TRBD2
CDR3aa: CASSVLQANSGGEQYF
CDR3nt: TGTGCCAGCAGCGTTTTACAGGCCAACTCGGGGGGCGAGCAGTACTTC

j_gene: TRBJ2-1
v_gene: TRBV9
abundance: -
d_gene: TRBD2
CDR3aa: CASSQTSSEQFF
CDR3nt: TGTGCCAGCAGCCAGACTAGCAGTGAGCAGTTCTTC

j_gene: TRBJ1-5
v_gene: TRBV6-6
abundance: -
d_gene: -
CDR3aa: CASSYSGDQPQHF
CDR3nt: TGTGCCAGCAGTTACTCAGGGGATCAGCCCCAGCATTTT

j_gene: TRBJ2-7
v_gene: TRBV28
abundance: -
d_gene: TRBD1
CDR3aa: CASSLSAAGGDEQYF
CDR3nt: TGTGCCAGCAGTTTATCCGCCGCAGGGGGCGACGAGCAGTACTTC

j_gene: TRBJ2-1
v_gene: TRBV30
abundance: -
d_gene: TRBD2
CDR3aa: CAWSAGLAGVQFF
CDR3nt: TGTGCCTGGAGTGCCGGACTAGCGGGAGTTCAGTTCTTC

j_gene: TRBJ2-7
v_gene: TRBV28
abundance: -
d_gene: -
CDR3aa: CASSPLGRGRYEQYF
CDR3nt: TGTGCCAGCAGCCCCCTCGGAAGGGGGAGATACGAGCAGTACTTC

j_gene: TRBJ1-6
v_gene: TRBV6-5
abundance: -
d_gene: -
CDR3aa: CASSFRLQGNSPLHF
CDR3nt: TGTGCCAGCAGTTTCCGGCTACAGGGAAATTCACCCCTCCACTTT

j_gene: TRBJ1-5
v_gene: TRBV18
abundance: -
d_gene: -
CDR3aa: CASSPAGFQPQHF
CDR3nt: TGTGCCAGCTCACCGGCAGGGTTTCAGCCCCAGCATTTT

j_gene: TRBJ1-4
v_gene: TRBV15
abundance: -
d_gene: -
CDR3aa: CATSRGQVDEKLFF
CDR3nt: TGTGCCACCAGCAGAGGACAGGTGGATGAAAAACTGTTTTTT

j_gene: TRBJ2-7
v_gene: TRBV11-3
abundance: -
d_gene: TRBD1
CDR3aa: CASSPGTDYEQYF
CDR3nt: TGTGCCAGCAGCCCGGGGACAGACTACGAGCAGTACTTC

j_gene: TRBJ2-5
v_gene: TRBV29-1
abundance: -
d_gene: -
CDR3aa: CSVTQMEETQYF
CDR3nt: TGCAGCGTTACGCAGATGGAAGAGACCCAGTACTTC

j_gene: TRBJ2-3
v_gene: TRBV7-9
abundance: -
d_gene: TRBD1
CDR3aa: CASSSGTGGSDTQYF
CDR3nt: TGTGCCAGCAGCTCCGGGACAGGGGGCTCAGATACGCAGTATTTT

j_gene: TRBJ1-3
v_gene: TRBV5-1
abundance: -
d_gene: TRBD1
CDR3aa: CASSWGGQSSGNTIYF
CDR3nt: TGCGCCAGCAGCTGGGGGGGACAGTCCTCTGGAAACACCATATATTTT

j_gene: TRBJ2-4
v_gene: TRBV11-2
abundance: -
d_gene: -
CDR3aa: CASSPGGLHPYF
CDR3nt: TGTGCCAGCAGCCCAGGAGGCCTACATCCGTACTTC

j_gene: TRBJ1-2
v_gene: TRBV19
abundance: -
d_gene: TRBD1
CDR3aa: CASSTGADYGYTF
CDR3nt: TGTGCCAGTTCGACAGGGGCTGACTATGGCTACACCTTC

j_gene: TRBJ2-7
v_gene: TRBV7-2
abundance: -
d_gene: TRBD1
CDR3aa: CASRLFDRAPYEQYF
CDR3nt: TGTGCCAGCAGACTATTCGACAGGGCTCCCTACGAGCAGTACTTC

j_gene: TRBJ2-6
v_gene: TRBV11-2
abundance: -
d_gene: TRBD1
CDR3aa: CASSQRQGASGANVLTF
CDR3nt: TGTGCCAGCAGCCAGAGACAGGGGGCCTCTGGGGCCAACGTCCTGACTTTC

j_gene: TRBJ2-3
v_gene: TRBV7-2
abundance: few
d_gene: TRBD2
CDR3aa: CASSSLAGPATDTQYF
CDR3nt: TGTGCCAGCAGCTCCCTAGCGGGCCCCGCCACAGATACGCAGTATTTT